The 17 T cell receptor beta chains reported below all come from one sample, sequenced in a study of immune evolution from preneoplasia to lung adenocarcinoma. Assay used: immunoSEQ multiplex PCR; TCRdb lists only in-frame clones, some missing. This sample has more than 4,000 clones, with 70% to 85% found just once. Sequenced material: FFPE minimally invasive lung adenocarcinoma tissue. The receptors were gathered from a person aged 50-75 years with lung adenocarcinoma.

The J gene is TRBJ2-3, the V gene TRBV29-1, with no clear D. CDR3 length: 13 amino acids. CDR1 and CDR2 (germline): SQVTM, ANQGSEA. V shed 2 bases and J shed 1 base, with 7 bases lying between them. The CDR3 protein is CSVETRGTDTQYF. CDR3 in DNA: TGCAGCGTTGAAACCCGTGGCACAGATACGCAGTATTTT.

The chain recombines TRBV5-1 with TRBJ2-2; D could derive from TRBD1 or TRBD2 (5 bases each). This CDR3 spans 14 amino acids. Per germline, CDR1 SGHRS and CDR2 YFSETQ. Deletions cut 3 bases from V and 6 bases from J, with 12 bases between. The CDR3: CASSYLGGAGELFF. For the CDR3, the DNA is TGCGCCAGCAGCTACCTTGGGGGAGCCGGGGAGCTGTTTTTT.

This clone showed up just a few times. V gene TRBV6-1 combines with J gene TRBJ1-5; D call uncertain. The CDR3 covers 16 residues. V lost 2 bases and J lost 2, with 13 bases in between. From germline, CDR1 is MNHNS and CDR2 SASEGT. The chain's CDR3 is CASSEFVGWGNQPQHF. The DNA for the CDR3 is TGTGCCAGCAGTGAATTTGTAGGGTGGGGCAATCAGCCCCAGCATTTT.

V is TRBV9 and J is TRBJ2-5; 8 bases line up with TRBD2. The CDR3 loop spans 16 amino acids. V was pared by 4 bases and J by 2 bases, with 10 bases of the junction left unmatched. Germline loops: CDR1 SGDLS, CDR2 YYNGEE. CDR3 sequence reads: CASSLLAEPSQETQYF. The CDR3, as DNA: TGTGCCAGCAGCTTACTAGCGGAGCCATCTCAAGAGACCCAGTACTTC. Full variable domain (outside the CDR3, taken from reference TRBV9 and TRBJ2-5): DSGVTQTPKHLITATGQRVTLRCSPRSGDLSVYWYQQSLDQGLQFLIQYYNGEERAKGNILERFSAQQFPDLHSELNLSSLELGDSALYFCASSLLAEPSQETQYFGPGTRLLVL.

Within the sample, this clone is large (0.1 to 1%). The rearrangement links TRBV9 to TRBJ1-5; D is unresolved. This CDR3 comprises 15 residues. Trimming shortened V by 0 bases and J by 5 bases, and 12 bases separated the two germline ends. Germline CDR1 SGDLS, CDR2 YYNGEE. CDR3 region: CASSVGVGKDQPQHF. CDR3 DNA: TGTGCCAGCAGCGTAGGTGTGGGGAAGGATCAGCCCCAGCATTTT.

There are a few counts of this clone. This chain links TRBV7-3 with TRBJ2-1, with 9 nucleotides matching TRBD2. Germline CDR1 is SGHTA and CDR2 is FQGTGA. The length of the CDR3 is 15 residues. Germline trimming cut 2 bases from V and 7 bases from J; bases unmatched to any gene: 6. The CDR3 spells CASSLATSGTNEQFF. Written as DNA, the CDR3 is TGTGCCAGCAGCTTAGCGACTAGCGGAACGAATGAGCAGTTCTTC.

This chain connects TRBV4-1 to TRBJ2-7; a weak D match, TRBD1 (6 bases). Germline values: CDR1 MGHRA, CDR2 YSYEKL. The V gene lost 4 bases and the J gene lost 3 bases, with 31 bases spanning the gap. The CDR3 spans 20 residues. The CDR3 loop is CASSRGPPGPLTGPLYEQYF. The CDR3 region has the DNA TGCGCCAGCAGCCGGGGTCCCCCGGGTCCCTTAACAGGGCCCCTCTACGAGCAGTACTTC.

This clone appeared a few times. The DNA of the CDR3 is TGCGCCAGCAGCCCCCAAGGAGAGACCCAGTACTTC. The encoded protein is CASSPQGETQYF. The chain uses TRBV4-1 and TRBJ2-5, with D hard to call. The ends were cut back, 4 bases at V and 4 bases at J, with 7 bases in the middle. This CDR3 has 12 residues. CDR1 and CDR2 (germline): MGHRA, YSYEKL.

A word on this clone: Its ends do not fully match the called genes, so a read error is possible. The genes are TRBV7-7 and TRBJ2-1; TRBD1 aligns across 8 bases. Germline assignment: CDR1 SSHAT and CDR2 FNYEAQ (reference sequence). The CDR3 contains 15 residues. The CDR3 spells CASSLNGQGPNEQFF. The CDR3 DNA reads TGTGCTAGCAGCTTAAACGGACAGGGCCCTAATGAGCAGTTCTTC.

The chain combines TRBV29-1 with TRBJ2-5; 8 nucleotides match TRBD1. Germline assignment: CDR1 SQVTM and CDR2 ANQGSEA. The CDR3 runs 12 residues. The V gene end was trimmed by 7 bases and the J gene end by 5 bases; junction bases not matched to a gene: 6. The CDR3 DNA reads TGCAGCGCCGACACAGGGGGGGAGACCCAGTACTTC. Encoded protein: CSADTGGETQYF.

This chain uses TRBV30 with TRBJ2-3; TRBD2 agrees at 8 bases. Trimming removed 0 bases from V and 3 bases from J; junction bases left unmatched: 5. The germline CDR1 and CDR2 sequences are GTSNPN and SVGIG (reference sequence). CDR3 length equals 15 residues. The CDR3 DNA is TGTGCCTGGAGTGTTGGGGGCGGGGGGACAGATACGCAGTATTTT. Translating gives CAWSVGGGGTDTQYF.

The chain carries TRBV30 and TRBJ1-2; maybe TRBD1 (6 bases). Germline V gene sequence: CDR1 GTSNPN, CDR2 SVGIG (reference sequence). Between the trimmed V and J ends, which lost 4 bases and 2 bases, there was a span of 20 bases. This CDR3 comprises 16 residues. CDR3 loop: CAWTLGGALTNYGYTF. DNA for the CDR3: TGTGCCTGGACCTTGGGGGGGGCGCTTACCAACTATGGCTACACCTTC. Full variable domain (rest looked up from reference TRBV30 and TRBJ1-2): SQTIHQWPATLVQPVGSPLSLECTVEGTSNPNLYWYRQAAGRGLQLLFYSVGIGQISSEVPQNLSASRPQDRQFILSSKKLLLSDSGFYLCAWTLGGALTNYGYTFGSGTRLTVV.

The chain employs TRBV5-8 and TRBJ1-1, with unresolved D. The germline V and J ends were trimmed by 4 bases and 8 bases, with 3 bases remaining between them. This CDR3 is built from 9 residues. Germline V lookup: CDR1 SGHTS, CDR2 YDEGEE. The DNA of the CDR3 is TGTGCCAGCAGCCGAGAAGCTTTCTTT. Its protein is CASSREAFF.

This clone has only one observation. The chain employs TRBV10-2 and TRBJ2-3; 7 bases map to TRBD2. Per the germline V gene, CDR1 is WSHSY and CDR2 is SAAADI. CDR3 length: 14 residues. V was clipped by 6 bases and J by 6 bases; unmatched bases: 9. The CDR3 here is CASSLAAQYDTQYF. The CDR3 DNA follows: TGCGCCAGCAGCCTAGCGGCCCAATATGATACGCAGTATTTT.

This chain uses TRBV6-1 with TRBJ1-5, with 7 bases that match TRBD1. J gave up 6 bases and V 1 base, and 3 bases lay outside the gene matches. The CDR3 spans 14 residues. Germline-derived CDR1 and CDR2 are MNHNS and SASEGT. CDR3 sequence reads: CASSEGRGPQPQHF. In DNA, the CDR3 is TGTGCCAGCAGTGAAGGTAGGGGGCCTCAGCCCCAGCATTTT.

The rearrangement uses TRBV9 and TRBJ2-3, with D possibly matching TRBD2 (7 bases). Germline loops: CDR1 SGDLS, CDR2 YYNGEE. The CDR3 length is 15 residues. V was pared by 3 bases and J by 4 bases, with 15 bases between. The CDR3 nucleotides are TGTGCCAGCAGCGAGGGGGGGCTCGGCGCAGATACGCAGTATTTT. Translation: CASSEGGLGADTQYF.

The sample holds a few counts of this clone. The rearrangement links TRBV27 to TRBJ1-4; perhaps TRBD1 as D (6 bases). The ends were cut back, 6 bases at V and 6 bases at J, with 20 bases in the middle. The CDR3 is 16 residues long. Germline assignment: CDR1 MNHEY and CDR2 SMNVEV (reference sequence). In nucleotides, the CDR3 is TGTGCCAGCAGCAGCGCGTCGTGGGGGCAGGATGAAAAACTGTTTTTT. This encodes CASSSASWGQDEKLFF.